The 31 T cell receptor beta chains below come from one sample, sequenced in a study of T-cell reconstitution after alpha-beta-depleted transplantation in children. A TCRbeta library incorporating unique molecular identifiers was prepared. One entry per CDR3 protein results from TCRdb running MiXCR on the PCR reads. The sample has approximately 400,000 distinct CDR3 sequences, roughly a tenth seen once. Sequencing used PBMCs from the stem cell graft donor, obtained from the stem cell graft. The receptors originated from a human donor who donated a stem cell graft to a child with acute myeloid leukemia.

The table lists this clonotype with a few counts. CDR3 residues: CASSLEGGAYGYTF. DNA for the CDR3: TGCGCCAGCAGCTTGGAGGGCGGCGCCTATGGCTACACCTTC. The V gene is TRBV5-1, the J gene TRBJ1-2; D unclear. V was shortened by 0 bases and J by 4 bases, with 10 bases between the two germline ends. This CDR3 contains 14 residues. Germline values: CDR1 SGHRS, CDR2 YFSETQ.

Here the CDR3 reads CSVEDPWGGSQYF. CDR3 in DNA: TGCAGCGTTGAAGACCCTTGGGGAGGATCGCAGTATTTT. This rearrangement joins TRBV29-1 to TRBJ2-3; D is possibly TRBD2 (6 bases). The germline gives CDR1 SQVTM, CDR2 ANQGSEA. The CDR3 contains 13 residues. Trimming took off 0 bases at V and 10 bases at J, with 14 bases between the two ends.

CDR3 protein: CSARENRGLQYF. CDR3 nucleotide sequence: TGCAGTGCTAGGGAAAACCGGGGCCTGCAGTATTTT. V is TRBV20-1 and J is TRBJ2-3; D might be TRBD1 or TRBD2, each matching 5 bases. From germline, CDR1 is DFQATT and CDR2 SNEGSKA (reference sequence). This CDR3 has 12 amino acids. V gave up 3 bases and J gave up 11 bases, with 15 bases separating them.

Concerning this clonotype itself: Since a much larger clone is just one base distant, this may be a read error. The V gene is TRBV25-1, the J gene TRBJ1-4; TRBD1 matches at 9 bases. The CDR3 runs to 15 residues. The germline CDR1 and CDR2 sequences are MGHDK and SYGVNS. V lost 1 base and J lost 10; bases outside the gene matches: 7. The CDR3 DNA sequence: TGTGCCAGCAGTGAATGGGGACAGGGTTATGCAAAACTGTTTTTT. Amino acid sequence: CASSEWGQGYAKLFF.

This clonotype was seen ten or more times. The chain recombines TRBV29-1 with TRBJ2-3, with no clear D. Looked up from germline, CDR1 is SQVTM and CDR2 is ANQGSEA. V gave up 7 bases and J gave up 1 base, with 9 bases separating them. The CDR3 totals 12 residues. The CDR3 bases are TGCAGCGCCGAAAGCGGCACAGATACGCAGTATTTT. It encodes CSAESGTDTQYF.

This clonotype has at least ten counts. This CDR3 is CASTTTRTSGLRDEQFF. In DNA, the CDR3 is TGTGCCAGCACCACAACACGGACTAGCGGGCTTAGGGATGAGCAGTTCTTC. The chain has TRBV7-9 and TRBJ2-1, with TRBD2 matching 11 bases. The CDR3 covers 17 residues. Germline V gene data show CDR1 as SEHNR and CDR2 as FQNEAQ (reference sequence). V shed 7 bases and J 8 bases; nucleotides not matched to a gene: 16.

The V gene is TRBV9, the J gene TRBJ2-1; maybe TRBD1 (5 bases). V lost 4 bases to trimming and J lost 5 bases, with 22 bases between them. CDR3 length: 17 amino acids. Per the germline V gene, CDR1 is SGDLS and CDR2 is YYNGEE. CDR3 bases: TGTGCCAGCAGCCCATCCGGTTTGGGGCACTACGACAATGAGCAGTTCTTC. It encodes CASSPSGLGHYDNEQFF.

The chain uses TRBV7-9 and TRBJ2-1; D ambiguous. V lost 5 bases, J lost 0 bases, and 14 bases lay in between. The V gene's germline CDR1 is SEHNR and CDR2 FQNEAQ (reference sequence). The length of the CDR3 is 16 residues. The CDR3 DNA reads as TGTGCCAGCAGCGCCCGGTTTAGGAGCTCCTACAATGAGCAGTTCTTC. This sequence encodes CASSARFRSSYNEQFF.

Concerning this clonotype: With a much larger clone just one base away, this may be a read error. The rearrangement joins TRBV7-2 to TRBJ2-2; 12 nucleotides align to TRBD2. This CDR3 comprises 15 residues. From germline, CDR1 is SGHTA and CDR2 FQGNSA. V was clipped by 4 bases and J by 4 bases; unmatched bases: 1. As DNA, the CDR3 is TGTGCCAGCAGCTCGACTAGCGGGAGCACCGGGGAGCTGTTTTTT. It encodes CASSSTSGSTGELFF. Together with reference TRBV7-2 and TRBJ2-2, the CDR3 gives the full variable domain: GAGVSQSPSNKVTEKGKDVELRCDPISGHTALYWYRQSLGQGLEFLIYFQGNSAPDKSGLPSDRFSAERTGGSVSTLTIQRTQQEDSAVYLCASSSTSGSTGELFFGEGSRLTVL.

This sequence joins TRBV5-1 and TRBJ1-2, with 8 bases fitting TRBD1. The CDR3 covers 14 residues. Trimming cost V 1 base and J 7 bases; bases outside gene matches: 6. The germline CDR1 and CDR2 sequences are SGHRS and YFSETQ. The chain's CDR3 is CASSLWSGGGGYTF. The CDR3 DNA reads TGCGCCAGCAGCTTGTGGTCAGGGGGCGGTGGCTACACCTTC.

The V call is TRBV18, the J call TRBJ1-2; TRBD1 matches at 7 bases. The CDR3 consists of 16 residues. The J segment lost 3 bases and the V segment lost 8 bases, leaving 15 bases of the junction unmatched. CDR1 KGHSH and CDR2 LQKENI come from the germline V gene. The CDR3 DNA reads as TGTGCCAGCCAAACCGGGACAGTGGCCGTCGACTATGGCTACACCTTC. Translation gives CASQTGTVAVDYGYTF.

The chain joins TRBV6-1 to TRBJ2-2; D remains ambiguous. CDR1 and CDR2 (germline): MNHNS, SASEGT. Trimming took off 3 bases at V and 3 bases at J, with 8 bases between the two ends. There are 14 residues in the CDR3. CDR3 coding DNA: TGTGCCAGCAGTGACAGGACGTACACCGGGGAGCTGTTTTTT. This gives the protein CASSDRTYTGELFF.

The chain uses TRBV20-1 and TRBJ1-5, with D perhaps TRBD1 (6 bases). This CDR3 is built from 15 residues. Germline V gene sequence: CDR1 DFQATT, CDR2 SNEGSKA (reference sequence). Trimming removed 4 bases at V and 3 bases at J, with 16 bases between. The CDR3 DNA follows: TGCAGTGCTACCCTCGGACAGCCTCTCAATCAGCCCCAGCATTTT. Translating it yields CSATLGQPLNQPQHF.

This clonotype was seen a handful of times. Here the CDR3 DNA reads TGTGCCAGCAGCCAGGGTCCTCAGGGGAAGGATGAAAAACTGTTTTTT. Protein product: CASSQGPQGKDEKLFF. This sequence joins TRBV4-2 and TRBJ1-4; D perhaps matches TRBD1 (6 bases). The V and J ends lost 3 bases and 6 bases respectively, with 17 bases between them. Germline V gene sequence: CDR1 LGHNA, CDR2 YNFKEQ. This CDR3 contains 16 residues.

This clonotype was picked up many times. V usage is TRBV20-1 and J usage is TRBJ1-6; unclear D gene. The V gene lost 2 bases and the J gene lost 9 bases, with 8 bases spanning the gap. CDR3 length: 12 residues. Germline V gives CDR1 DFQATT, CDR2 SNEGSKA (reference sequence). The CDR3 loop is CSARRRGSPLHF. The CDR3 DNA follows: TGCAGTGCTAGACGGCGAGGTTCACCCCTCCACTTT.

This clonotype has just a few counts. The CDR3 bases are TGTGCCAGCAGGCAGGGTTCCGAGCAGTACTTC. This sequence encodes CASRQGSEQYF. V gene TRBV12-3 or TRBV12-4 combines with J gene TRBJ2-7; possible D gene TRBD1, 5 bases. The CDR3 is 11 amino acids. V was shortened by 6 bases and J by 6 bases, with 9 bases between the two germline ends.

This chain links TRBV29-1 with TRBJ2-2, with D maybe TRBD2 (5 bases). Germline-derived CDR1 and CDR2 are SQVTM and ANQGSEA. V was trimmed by 7 bases and J by 6 bases, leaving 21 bases between them. The CDR3 is made up of 15 amino acids. In DNA, the CDR3 is TGCAGCGCCTCACGCCTAGCCCCATTGTCCGGGGAGCTGTTTTTT. Translation: CSASRLAPLSGELFF.

CDR3 amino acids: CASTSGGTQYF. CDR3 bases: TGTGCCAGCACCAGCGGCGGGACCCAGTACTTC. J is TRBJ2-5 and V is TRBV11-2, with TRBD2 as a possible D gene (5 bases). V was trimmed by 7 bases and J by 7 bases, leaving 10 bases between them. The CDR3 is 11 amino acids. The germline CDR1 and CDR2 sequences are SGHAT and FQNNGV.

This clonotype was seen more than once but under ten times. The chain joins TRBV12-3 or TRBV12-4 to TRBJ1-2; no clear D. With 3 bases removed from V and 3 bases from J, the gap between germline ends came to 8 bases. The CDR3 sequence is 13 residues long. CDR3 sequence reads: CASSFRQYYGYTF. The CDR3 region has the DNA TGTGCCAGCAGTTTCAGGCAGTACTATGGCTACACCTTC.

There are a few counts of this clonotype. The gene calls are TRBV9 and TRBJ2-1; TRBD2 agrees at 14 bases. There are 17 residues in the CDR3. The germline gives CDR1 SGDLS, CDR2 YYNGEE. Trimming removed 2 bases from V and 9 bases from J; junction bases left unmatched: 10. CDR3 amino acids: CASSVLPTSGGAGEQFF. For the CDR3, the DNA is TGTGCCAGCAGCGTTCTCCCGACTAGCGGGGGGGCAGGTGAGCAGTTCTTC. The variable domain in full, completed from reference TRBV9 and TRBJ2-1, reads DSGVTQTPKHLITATGQRVTLRCSPRSGDLSVYWYQQSLDQGLQFLIQYYNGEERAKGNILERFSAQQFPDLHSELNLSSLELGDSALYFCASSVLPTSGGAGEQFFGPGTRLTVL.

This clonotype came up a few times. The V and J genes are TRBV6-5 and TRBJ1-6; weak D call: TRBD1 (6 bases). The germline V and J ends were trimmed by 2 bases and 7 bases, with 9 bases remaining between them. Looked up from germline, CDR1 is MNHEY and CDR2 is SVGAGI. The CDR3 runs 14 residues. The CDR3 sequence: CASSYRGGNSPLHF. The CDR3 DNA follows: TGTGCCAGCAGTTACAGGGGGGGGAATTCACCCCTCCACTTT.

The table lists this clonotype with a few counts. V and J are TRBV29-1 and TRBJ2-3; TRBD2 matches 7 bases. V was pared by 4 bases and J by 4 bases, with 8 bases of the junction left unmatched. The CDR3 spans 14 residues. The germline gives CDR1 SQVTM, CDR2 ANQGSEA. The CDR3 DNA is TGCAGCGTTGGGGTACGGGGGAGGGCAGATACGCAGTATTTT. This encodes CSVGVRGRADTQYF.

This clonotype was seen repeatedly, ten times or more. The genes are TRBV20-1 and TRBJ2-1; D is undetermined. The CDR3 is made up of 12 amino acids. V was clipped by 1 base and J by 9 bases, with 10 bases between them. Germline CDR1 DFQATT, CDR2 SNEGSKA (reference sequence). The CDR3, as DNA: TGCAGTGCTAGAGCCGTTAGTAGTGAGCAGTTCTTC. As protein: CSARAVSSEQFF.

The rearrangement links TRBV5-1 to TRBJ2-2; D might be TRBD1 (6 bases). With 9 bases removed from V and 2 bases from J, the gap between germline ends came to 8 bases. Germline V gene data show CDR1 as SGHRS and CDR2 as YFSETQ. The CDR3 covers 12 residues. The CDR3 region has the DNA TGCGCCACGGGACATAACACCGGGGAGCTGTTTTTT. Its protein product is CATGHNTGELFF. The full variable domain, completed using reference TRBV5-1 and TRBJ2-2, is KAGVTQTPRYLIKTRGQQVTLSCSPISGHRSVSWYQQTPGQGLQFLFEYFSETQRNKGNFPGRFSGRQFSNSRSEMNVSTLELGDSALYLCATGHNTGELFFGEGSRLTVL.

In this sample, this clonotype turned up many times. This chain uses TRBV5-6 with TRBJ1-2, with D maybe TRBD1 (6 bases). Germline V gene sequence: CDR1 SGHDT, CDR2 YYEEEE. This CDR3 has 15 residues. V lost 0 bases, J lost 2 bases, and 11 bases lay in between. The CDR3 here is CASSLVGAQNYGYTF. The DNA of the CDR3 is TGTGCCAGCAGCTTGGTGGGGGCGCAAAACTATGGCTACACCTTC. Based on the CDR3 plus reference TRBV5-6 and TRBJ1-2, the full variable domain is DAGVTQSPTHLIKTRGQQVTLRCSPKSGHDTVSWYQQALGQGPQFIFQYYEEEERQRGNFPDRFSGHQFPNYSSELNVNALLLGDSALYLCASSLVGAQNYGYTFGSGTRLTVV.

This chain connects TRBV20-1 to TRBJ2-1; D uncertain. From germline, CDR1 is DFQATT and CDR2 SNEGSKA (reference sequence). Trimming shortened V by 6 bases and J by 1 base, and 16 bases separated the two germline ends. The CDR3 runs 15 residues. CDR3 in amino acids: CSAKTPGNSYNEQFF. The CDR3, as DNA: TGCAGTGCCAAAACGCCCGGAAATTCCTACAATGAGCAGTTCTTC.

This clonotype was detected many times. CDR3 nucleotide sequence: TGTGCCAGCAGCTTAGGGGCGACAAGTGACACTGAAGCTTTCTTT. Its translation: CASSLGATSDTEAFF. The chain has TRBV7-6 and TRBJ1-1; D remains ambiguous. This CDR3 has 15 amino acids. CDR1 and CDR2 from the germline V gene are SGHVS and FNYEAQ. The V end lost 1 base, the J end lost 3 bases, and 12 bases lay between the germline ends. Complete variable domain (other parts from reference TRBV7-6 and TRBJ1-1): GAGVSQSPRYKVTKRGQDVALRCDPISGHVSLYWYRQALGQGPEFLTYFNYEAQQDKSGLPNDRFSAERPEGSISTLTIQRTEQRDSAMYRCASSLGATSDTEAFFGQGTRLTVV.

This chain links TRBV7-2 with TRBJ1-1, with 9 positions matching TRBD1. V lost 5 bases and J lost 0; bases outside the gene matches: 10. The CDR3 spans 17 residues. CDR1 SGHTA and CDR2 FQGNSA come from the germline V gene. The CDR3 here is CASSRRTGARLNTEAFF. CDR3 coding DNA: TGTGCCAGCAGCAGGCGGACAGGGGCGAGGTTGAACACTGAAGCTTTCTTT.

Many counts were recorded for this clonotype. This chain joins TRBV20-1 and TRBJ2-5; maybe TRBD2 (6 bases). Deletions cut 0 bases from V and 5 bases from J, with 40 bases between. The CDR3 contains 23 residues. The germline V gene encodes CDR1 DFQATT and CDR2 SNEGSKA (reference sequence). The CDR3: CSARDINPPLARRPVRLRETQYF. In DNA form, the CDR3 reads TGCAGTGCTAGAGACATCAACCCACCCCTAGCGAGGCGCCCGGTTCGGCTTCGGGAGACCCAGTACTTC.

This clonotype was detected a few times. The chain combines TRBV5-1 with TRBJ1-3, with 9 bases that match TRBD1. With 4 bases clipped from V and 1 base from J, the junction kept 6 bases outside the gene matches. Germline V gives CDR1 SGHRS, CDR2 YFSETQ. This CDR3 is 16 amino acids long. The CDR3 region is CASSGGTGTSGNTIYF. In nucleotides, the CDR3 is TGCGCCAGCAGCGGTGGGACAGGGACTTCTGGAAACACCATATATTTT.

This clonotype was observed at least ten times. The chain is built from TRBV27 and TRBJ1-1; D may be TRBD1 (5 bases). The CDR3 is made up of 13 amino acids. Germline loops: CDR1 MNHEY, CDR2 SMNVEV (reference sequence). V lost 5 bases and J 4 bases, leaving 11 bases between the germline ends. The CDR3 bases are TGTGCCAGCAGTCCAGGGTCGGGCACTGAAGCTTTCTTT. Amino acids: CASSPGSGTEAFF.